This TCR beta chain was captured by sequencing in a study of cytomegalovirus exposure and HLA in healthy donors. Study-level points and caveats: Most observed TCR sequences were rare, whereas some public TCRs were detected in many donors. Per published reports, the classifier diagnosed cytomegalovirus status with high specificity and sensitivity. Being productive about 87% or about 30% of the time was typical of most TCR beta V segments in an earlier analysis. The later analysis indicated that the majority of CMV-associated TCR beta chains appeared HLA-restricted.

In the case of this clone: What it binds is unknown.

Vbeta (60) and Jbeta (13) primers were used in the PCR. TCRdb keeps only in-frame clones here, not all; method: immunoSEQ multiplex PCR. The sample comprises roughly 80,000 clones, around 80% of which are singletons, and 1.1% rests with the top ten. What was sequenced was PBMCs. This clonotype was obtained from a male donor in good health and CMV-seronegative.

The DNA for the CDR3 is TGCGCCAGCAGCCAGGCCCCCAGCGGTCCAGCTAACTATGGCTACACCTTC. It is translated as CASSQAPSGPANYGYTF. This sequence joins TRBV4-3 and TRBJ1-2; D remains unclear. CDR3 size: 17 residues. V was shortened by 3 bases and J by 0 bases, with 17 bases between the two germline ends. Germline V gives CDR1 LGHNA, CDR2 YSLEER.